The T cell receptor beta chain described here comes from a study of OX40 agonist ivuxolimab in advanced cancers. Broader study findings: The study did not work out the antigen specificity of the expanded peripheral T cells.

Sequenced by immunoSEQ multiplex PCR; TCRdb stores in-frame clones only, minus some. The table records 65,000 to 90,000 clones, approximately 85% of them present only once. To note about this clone: Antigen specificity is unknown.

The CDR3 contains 13 residues. Trimming removed 6 bases from V and 0 bases from J, with 8 bases in between. Germline-derived CDR1 and CDR2 are MNHNS and SASEGT. The chain is built from TRBV6-1 and TRBJ1-1, with unresolved D. The origin of this receptor is an adult with an advanced solid tumor such as melanoma, head and neck, liver or kidney cancer. The sequenced sample was CD4+ or CD8+ T cells sorted from blood, obtained in a trial of the OX40 agonist ivuxolimab. For the CDR3, the DNA is TGTGCCAGCAGCCTACAGATGAACACTGAAGCTTTCTTT. Residues: CASSLQMNTEAFF.